This TCR beta chain stems from a study of blood T cell repertoires in COVID-19. Study overall: Whether acute or convalescent, the COVID-19 samples came from the United States, Italy and Spain.

As processed by the authors: Reference gene primer amplification in the assay estimated nucleated cell counts. The assay was immunoSEQ multiplex PCR, and TCRdb's table has in-frame clones only and misses some. V and J calls and clone size are given by that table; D and trimming were obtained from the DNA. The table records 150,000 to 200,000 clones, around 84% of them present only once. Individuals drawn from around 25 US areas were about 18 to 89 years old. The V segment lost 3 bases and the J segment 5 bases; nucleotides outside the gene matches: 4. CDR1 and CDR2 from the germline V gene are SEHNR and FQNEAQ (reference sequence). The CDR3 runs 14 residues.

What was sequenced was PBMCs or T cells enriched from blood (not recorded which). V is TRBV7-9 and J is TRBJ2-3; 8 bases are shared with TRBD2. The origin of this receptor is a woman aged 45-60 years who had recovered from COVID-19. CDR3: CASSLAGGEDTQYF. The CDR3 DNA reads TGTGCCAGCAGCTTGGCCGGGGGGGAAGATACGCAGTATTTT.